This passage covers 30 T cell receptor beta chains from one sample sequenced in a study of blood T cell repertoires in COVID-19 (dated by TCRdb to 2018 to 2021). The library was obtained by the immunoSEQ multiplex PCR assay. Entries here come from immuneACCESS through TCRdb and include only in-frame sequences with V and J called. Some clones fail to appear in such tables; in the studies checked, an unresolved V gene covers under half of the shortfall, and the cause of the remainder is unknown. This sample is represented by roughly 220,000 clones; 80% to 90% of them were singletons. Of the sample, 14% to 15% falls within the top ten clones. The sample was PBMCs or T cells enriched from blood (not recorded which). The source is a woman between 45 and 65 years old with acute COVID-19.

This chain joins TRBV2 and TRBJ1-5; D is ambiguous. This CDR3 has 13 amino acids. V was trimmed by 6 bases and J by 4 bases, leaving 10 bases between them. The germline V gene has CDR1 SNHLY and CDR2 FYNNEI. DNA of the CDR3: TGTGCCAGCAGAAAACGGGAAAATCAGCCCCAGCATTTT. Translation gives CASRKRENQPQHF. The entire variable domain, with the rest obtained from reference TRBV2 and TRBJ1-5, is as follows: EPEVTQTPSHQVTQMGQEVILRCVPISNHLYFYWYRQILGQKVEFLVSFYNNEISEKSEIFDDQFSVERPDGSNFTLKIRSTKLEDSAMYFCASRKRENQPQHFGDGTRLSIL.

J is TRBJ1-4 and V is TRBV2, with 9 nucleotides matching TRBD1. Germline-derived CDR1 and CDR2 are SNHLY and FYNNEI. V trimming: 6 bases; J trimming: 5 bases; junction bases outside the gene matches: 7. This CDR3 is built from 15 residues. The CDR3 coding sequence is TGTGCCAGCAGCACACAGGGGGCCTCGAATGAAAAACTGTTTTTT. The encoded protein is CASSTQGASNEKLFF. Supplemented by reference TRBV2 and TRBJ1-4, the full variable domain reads EPEVTQTPSHQVTQMGQEVILRCVPISNHLYFYWYRQILGQKVEFLVSFYNNEISEKSEIFDDQFSVERPDGSNFTLKIRSTKLEDSAMYFCASSTQGASNEKLFFGSGTQLSVL.

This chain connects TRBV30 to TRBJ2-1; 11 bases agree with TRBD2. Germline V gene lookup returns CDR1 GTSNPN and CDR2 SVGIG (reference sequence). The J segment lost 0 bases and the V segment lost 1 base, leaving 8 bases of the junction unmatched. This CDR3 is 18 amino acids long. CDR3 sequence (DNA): TGTGCCTGGAGTGGACTAGCGGGAATAAGGGACTCCTACAATGAGCAGTTCTTC. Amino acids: CAWSGLAGIRDSYNEQFF.

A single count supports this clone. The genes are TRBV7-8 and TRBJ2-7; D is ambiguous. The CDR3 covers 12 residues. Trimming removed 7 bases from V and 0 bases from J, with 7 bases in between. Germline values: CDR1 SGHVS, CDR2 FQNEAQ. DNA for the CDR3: TGTGCCAGCACCCCCGGCTCCTACGAGCAGTACTTC. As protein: CASTPGSYEQYF.

This CDR3 is CASIRDNSYEQYF. CDR3 coding DNA: TGTGCCAGCATCCGGGACAACTCCTACGAGCAGTACTTC. This chain links TRBV2 with TRBJ2-7, with a tentative D call TRBD1 (6 bases). Trimming shortened V by 7 bases and J by 0 bases, and 10 bases separated the two germline ends. This CDR3 has 13 amino acids. Germline assignment: CDR1 SNHLY and CDR2 FYNNEI.

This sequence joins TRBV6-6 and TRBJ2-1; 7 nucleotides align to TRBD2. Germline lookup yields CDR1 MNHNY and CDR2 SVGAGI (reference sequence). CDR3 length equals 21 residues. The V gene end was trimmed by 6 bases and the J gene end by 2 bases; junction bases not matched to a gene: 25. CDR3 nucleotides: TGTGCCAGCAGCCCCTCCCTACCCAGCGGGATCGTCTGGCGCGCCTACAATGAGCAGTTCTTC. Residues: CASSPSLPSGIVWRAYNEQFF.

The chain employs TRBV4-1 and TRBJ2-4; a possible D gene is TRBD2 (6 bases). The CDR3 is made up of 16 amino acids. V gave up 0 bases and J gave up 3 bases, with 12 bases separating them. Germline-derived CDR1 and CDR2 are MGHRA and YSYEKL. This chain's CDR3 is CASSQERRDRKNIQYF. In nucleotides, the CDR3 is TGCGCCAGCAGCCAAGAAAGGCGGGACCGCAAAAACATTCAGTACTTC.

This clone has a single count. CDR3 DNA sequence: TGTGCCACCAGTGATTTGTCGTCTGGTAGAGAGACCCAGTACTTC. It is translated as CATSDLSSGRETQYF. V usage is TRBV24-1 and J usage is TRBJ2-5; D unresolved. There are 15 residues in the CDR3. V lost 0 bases to trimming and J lost 4 bases, with 11 bases between them. In germline, CDR1 is KGHDR, CDR2 SFDVKD.

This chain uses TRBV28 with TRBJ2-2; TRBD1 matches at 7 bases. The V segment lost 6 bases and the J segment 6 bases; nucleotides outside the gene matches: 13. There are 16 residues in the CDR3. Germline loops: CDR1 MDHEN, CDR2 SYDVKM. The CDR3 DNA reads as TGTGCCAGCAGCCTCGCCGGGACAGTACGCGCCGGGGAGCTGTTTTTT. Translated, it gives CASSLAGTVRAGELFF.

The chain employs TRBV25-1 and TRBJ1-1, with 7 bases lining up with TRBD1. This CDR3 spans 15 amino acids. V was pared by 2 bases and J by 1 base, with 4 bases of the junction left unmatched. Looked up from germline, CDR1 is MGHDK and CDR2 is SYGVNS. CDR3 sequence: CASSEARGRNTEAFF. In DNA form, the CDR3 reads TGTGCCAGCAGTGAAGCCAGGGGGAGGAACACTGAAGCTTTCTTT.

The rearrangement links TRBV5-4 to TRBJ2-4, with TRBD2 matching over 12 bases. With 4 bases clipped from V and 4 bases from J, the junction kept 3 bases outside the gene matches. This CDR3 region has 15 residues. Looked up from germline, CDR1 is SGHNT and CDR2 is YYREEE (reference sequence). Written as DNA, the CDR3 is TGTGCCAGCAGCGGCGGGACTAGCGGGAAAAACATTCAGTACTTC. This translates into CASSGGTSGKNIQYF.

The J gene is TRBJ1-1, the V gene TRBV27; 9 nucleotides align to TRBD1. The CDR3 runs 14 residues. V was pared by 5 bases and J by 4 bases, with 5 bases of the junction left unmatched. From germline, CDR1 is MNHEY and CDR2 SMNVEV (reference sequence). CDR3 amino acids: CASSQYRGRTEAFF. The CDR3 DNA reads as TGTGCCAGCAGTCAATACAGGGGGCGCACTGAAGCTTTCTTT.

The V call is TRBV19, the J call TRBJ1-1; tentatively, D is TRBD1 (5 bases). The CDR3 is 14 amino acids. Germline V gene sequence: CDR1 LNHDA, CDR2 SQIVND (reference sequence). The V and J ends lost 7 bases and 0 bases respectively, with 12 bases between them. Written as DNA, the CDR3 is TGTGCCAGTACCCTAGGGGATATGAACACTGAAGCTTTCTTT. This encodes CASTLGDMNTEAFF.

The CDR3 reads CASSPDGLGGYTF. The CDR3 bases are TGTGCCAGCAGCCCTGATGGGCTCGGCGGCTACACCTTC. The chain joins TRBV3-1 (or the pseudogene TRBV3-2) to TRBJ1-2; no reliable D call. CDR1 and CDR2 (germline): LGHDT, YNNKEL (reference sequence). Trimming removed 4 bases from V and 8 bases from J, with 14 bases in between. The length of the CDR3 is 13 residues.

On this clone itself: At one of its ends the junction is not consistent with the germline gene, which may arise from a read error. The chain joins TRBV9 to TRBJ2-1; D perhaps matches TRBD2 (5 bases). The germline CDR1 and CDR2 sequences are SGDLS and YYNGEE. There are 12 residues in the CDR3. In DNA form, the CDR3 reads TGTGCCGGCAGCGTAGGGAGTGATGAGCAGTTCTTC. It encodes CAGSVGSDEQFF.

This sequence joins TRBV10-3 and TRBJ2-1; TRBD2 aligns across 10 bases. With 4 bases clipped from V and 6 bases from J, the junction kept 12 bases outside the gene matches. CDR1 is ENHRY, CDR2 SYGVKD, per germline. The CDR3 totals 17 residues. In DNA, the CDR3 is TGTGCCATCAGTGGGGCGAGCGGGAGGGTCCGAATCAATGAGCAGTTCTTC. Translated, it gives CAISGASGRVRINEQFF.

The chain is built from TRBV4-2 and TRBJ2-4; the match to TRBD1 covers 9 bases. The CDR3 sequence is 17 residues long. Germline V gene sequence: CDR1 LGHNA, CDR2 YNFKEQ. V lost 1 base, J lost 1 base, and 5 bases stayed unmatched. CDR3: CASSQGQGEGAKNIQYF. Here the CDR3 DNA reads TGTGCCAGCAGCCAAGGACAGGGGGAAGGGGCCAAAAACATTCAGTACTTC.

The CDR3 bases are TGCGCCAGCAGCCAAGCTGGGCGAGACACCGGGGAGCTGTTTTTT. As protein: CASSQAGRDTGELFF. This sequence joins TRBV4-1 and TRBJ2-2; D gene uncertain. With 1 base removed from V and 3 bases from J, the gap between germline ends came to 9 bases. The germline gives CDR1 MGHRA, CDR2 YSYEKL. This CDR3 contains 15 residues.

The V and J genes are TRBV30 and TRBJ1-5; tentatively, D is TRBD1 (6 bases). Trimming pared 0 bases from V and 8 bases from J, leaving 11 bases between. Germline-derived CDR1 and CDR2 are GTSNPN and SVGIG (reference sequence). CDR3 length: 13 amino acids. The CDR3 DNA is TGTGCCTGGAGTGTCGGGGGGCTGGAGCCCCAGCATTTT. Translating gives CAWSVGGLEPQHF.

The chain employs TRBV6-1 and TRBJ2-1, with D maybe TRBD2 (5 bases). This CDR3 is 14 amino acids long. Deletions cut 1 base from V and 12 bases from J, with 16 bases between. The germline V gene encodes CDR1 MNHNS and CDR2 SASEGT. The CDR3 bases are TGTGCCAGCAGTGAAGGGCGGCTAGAGGGTTGGCAGTTCTTC. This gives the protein CASSEGRLEGWQFF.

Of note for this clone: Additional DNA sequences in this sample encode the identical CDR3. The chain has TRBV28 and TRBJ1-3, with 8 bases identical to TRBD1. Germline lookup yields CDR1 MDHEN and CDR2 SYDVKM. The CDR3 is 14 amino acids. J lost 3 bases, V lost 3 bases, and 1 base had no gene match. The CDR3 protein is CASSLDRVGNTIYF. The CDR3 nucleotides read TGTGCCAGCAGTTTGGACAGGGTTGGAAACACCATATATTTT.

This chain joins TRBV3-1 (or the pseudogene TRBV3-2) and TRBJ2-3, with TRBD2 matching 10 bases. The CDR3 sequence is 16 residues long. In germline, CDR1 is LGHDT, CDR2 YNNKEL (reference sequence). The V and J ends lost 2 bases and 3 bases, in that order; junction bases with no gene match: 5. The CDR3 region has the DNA TGTGCCAGCAGCCAAAGTGCTAGCGGGAGAACAGATACGCAGTATTTT. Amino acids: CASSQSASGRTDTQYF.

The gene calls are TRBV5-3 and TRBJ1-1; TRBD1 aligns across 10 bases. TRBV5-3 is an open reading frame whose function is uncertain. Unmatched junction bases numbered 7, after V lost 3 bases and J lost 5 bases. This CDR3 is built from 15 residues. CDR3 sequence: CARSYLRDRGTEAFF. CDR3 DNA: TGTGCCAGAAGCTACCTCCGGGACAGGGGAACTGAAGCTTTCTTT.

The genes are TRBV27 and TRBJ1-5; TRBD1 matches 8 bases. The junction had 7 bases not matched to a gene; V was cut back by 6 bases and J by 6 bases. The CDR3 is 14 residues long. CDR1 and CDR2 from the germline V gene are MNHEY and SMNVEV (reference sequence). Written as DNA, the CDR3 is TGTGCCAGCAGCACCGACAGGGGTGTTCAGCCCCAGCATTTT. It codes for CASSTDRGVQPQHF.

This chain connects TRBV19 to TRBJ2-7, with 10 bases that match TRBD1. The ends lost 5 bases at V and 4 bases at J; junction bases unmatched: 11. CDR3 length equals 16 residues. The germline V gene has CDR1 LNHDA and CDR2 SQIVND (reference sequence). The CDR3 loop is CASSQAPGTGAYEQYF. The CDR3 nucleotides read TGTGCCAGTAGTCAAGCTCCGGGGACAGGGGCATACGAGCAGTACTTC.

The DNA of the CDR3 is TGTGCCAGTAGTGTAAAACCGGGGTTCTACGAGCAGTACTTC. The encoded protein is CASSVKPGFYEQYF. V usage is TRBV19 and J usage is TRBJ2-7, with D possibly matching TRBD2 (5 bases). V shed 5 bases and J shed 3 bases, with 14 bases lying between them. This CDR3 region has 14 residues. The V gene's germline CDR1 is LNHDA and CDR2 SQIVND (reference sequence).

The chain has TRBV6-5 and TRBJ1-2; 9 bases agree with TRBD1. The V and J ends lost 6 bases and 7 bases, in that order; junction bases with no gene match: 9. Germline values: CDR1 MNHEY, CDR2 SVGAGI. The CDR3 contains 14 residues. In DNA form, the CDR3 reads TGTGCCAGCAGCCTTACCGGGACAGGGTTTGGCTACACCTTC. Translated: CASSLTGTGFGYTF.

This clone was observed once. The CDR3 region is CASTPSVGTENYGYTF. For the CDR3, the DNA is TGTGCCAGCACCCCGTCCGTCGGGACAGAGAACTATGGCTACACCTTC. The chain uses TRBV28 and TRBJ1-2, with 7 bases that match TRBD1. With 7 bases clipped from V and 2 bases from J, the junction kept 13 bases outside the gene matches. The CDR3 extends over 16 amino acids. Germline values: CDR1 MDHEN, CDR2 SYDVKM.

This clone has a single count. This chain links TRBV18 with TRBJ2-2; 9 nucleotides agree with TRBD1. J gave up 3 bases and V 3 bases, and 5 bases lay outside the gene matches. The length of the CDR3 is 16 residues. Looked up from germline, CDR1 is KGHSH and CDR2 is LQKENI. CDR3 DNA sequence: TGTGCCAGCTCACCTAACAGGGGGCAGGACACCGGGGAGCTGTTTTTT. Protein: CASSPNRGQDTGELFF.

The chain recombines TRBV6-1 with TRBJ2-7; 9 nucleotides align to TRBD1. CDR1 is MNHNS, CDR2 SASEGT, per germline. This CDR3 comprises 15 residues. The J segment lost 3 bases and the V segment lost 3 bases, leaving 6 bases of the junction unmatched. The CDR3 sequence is CASSEGMGQGYEQYF. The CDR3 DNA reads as TGTGCCAGCAGTGAGGGAATGGGACAGGGCTACGAGCAGTACTTC.